This T cell receptor beta chain was profiled in a study of T cell changes during pregnancy in multiple sclerosis. The germline CDR1 and CDR2 sequences are MGHDK and SYGVNS. V lost 4 bases to trimming and J lost 5 bases, with 23 bases between them. The CDR3 is made up of 18 amino acids. Here immunoSEQ multiplex PCR was the method, and the copy in TCRdb shows in-frame clones only, minus some. Among about 77,000 clones listed, about 93% were seen once. This sequence originates from a female donor in good health, enrolled as a control in a pregnancy study. Sequenced here: peripheral blood, sampled after pregnancy. V is TRBV25-1 and J is TRBJ1-4, with D possibly being TRBD1 (6 bases). The CDR3 DNA reads TGTGCCAGCAGTGCCCCTCTCATCAGGGGAAATCGAAATGAAAAACTGTTTTTT. It is translated as CASSAPLIRGNRNEKLFF.